The 30 T cell receptor beta chains in this list originate from one sample, sequenced in a study of PD-L1 blockade in urothelial cancer. The time point was: peripheral blood 6 weeks after treatment start. Measured with immunoSEQ multiplex PCR; TCRdb has only the in-frame clones, and not every one. Of more than 40,000 clones in the sample, around 82% were seen once. This specimen was PBMCs, taken around atezolizumab (anti-PD-L1) treatment. Every receptor here comes from a man aged 55 to 70 with urothelial cancer.

The chain joins TRBV18 to TRBJ1-2; 7 bases match TRBD1. This CDR3 is built from 15 residues. Trimming at V came to 1 base and at J to 3 bases, leaving 5 bases not matched to a gene. CDR1 is KGHSH and CDR2 is LQKENI in the germline V gene. CDR3 protein: CASSPLGTGDYGYTF. The CDR3 bases are TGTGCCAGCTCACCACTAGGCACAGGGGACTATGGCTACACCTTC.

This clone is a singleton in its sample. The chain combines TRBV5-4 with TRBJ1-2; D is uncertain. The V gene's germline CDR1 is SGHNT and CDR2 YYREEE (reference sequence). The CDR3 is 15 amino acids. V dropped 4 bases and J dropped 3 bases, with 16 bases sitting between them. In nucleotides, the CDR3 is TGTGCCAGCAGCCCGGGTGGGAGGGTTGACTATGGCTACACCTTC. Translating it yields CASSPGGRVDYGYTF.

The V and J genes are TRBV5-1 and TRBJ2-1, with D tentatively TRBD2 (6 bases). Germline V gives CDR1 SGHRS, CDR2 YFSETQ. The V and J ends lost 4 bases and 4 bases respectively, with 9 bases between them. CDR3 length: 13 residues. The CDR3: CASSPGTYNEQFF. For the CDR3, the DNA is TGCGCCAGCAGCCCCGGGACTTACAATGAGCAGTTCTTC.

J is TRBJ1-6 and V is TRBV30; perhaps TRBD1 as D (6 bases). Trimming took 0 bases from V and 10 from J, leaving 16 bases between them. In germline, CDR1 is GTSNPN, CDR2 SVGIG (reference sequence). There are 15 residues in the CDR3. CDR3 coding DNA: TGTGCCTGGAGTGTACGAGGCAGGGGCAAATCACCCCTCCACTTT. This translates into CAWSVRGRGKSPLHF.

V usage is TRBV7-9 and J usage is TRBJ2-6; perhaps TRBD1 as D (5 bases). The CDR3 extends over 15 amino acids. V was cut by 5 bases and J by 4 bases, with 12 bases left in between. Germline CDR1 reads SEHNR; CDR2 reads FQNEAQ (reference sequence). The CDR3 sequence: CASSLSGRGANVLTF. In DNA, the CDR3 is TGTGCCAGCAGCCTATCAGGGCGGGGGGCCAACGTCCTGACTTTC.

The chain recombines TRBV7-9 with TRBJ2-3, with a weak D call TRBD1 (6 bases). Germline CDR1 and CDR2: SEHNR and FQNEAQ (reference sequence). There are 18 residues in the CDR3. V lost 1 base to trimming and J lost 2 bases, with 19 bases between them. This CDR3 is CASSLVLGTGRNTDTQYF. Here the CDR3 DNA reads TGTGCCAGCAGCTTAGTATTGGGTACAGGGAGAAACACAGATACGCAGTATTTT.

CDR3 nucleotide sequence: TGTGCCAGCAGCTTGGGGGGAACTAACTATGGCTACACCTTC. Residues: CASSLGGTNYGYTF. The chain combines TRBV7-8 with TRBJ1-2; D is perhaps TRBD1 (5 bases). The CDR3 sequence is 14 residues long. Trimming shortened V by 3 bases and J by 0 bases, and 8 bases separated the two germline ends. Germline V lookup: CDR1 SGHVS, CDR2 FQNEAQ.

This chain connects TRBV7-2 to TRBJ1-6; TRBD1 is a possible D gene (6 bases). V gave up 2 bases and J gave up 5 bases, with 7 bases separating them. In germline, CDR1 is SGHTA, CDR2 FQGNSA. The CDR3 is made up of 14 amino acids. Here the CDR3 DNA reads TGTGCCAGCAGCTTACAGGGGAATAATTCACCCCTCCACTTT. Its protein is CASSLQGNNSPLHF. Based on the CDR3 plus reference TRBV7-2 and TRBJ1-6, the full variable domain is GAGVSQSPSNKVTEKGKDVELRCDPISGHTALYWYRQSLGQGLEFLIYFQGNSAPDKSGLPSDRFSAERTGGSVSTLTIQRTQQEDSAVYLCASSLQGNNSPLHFGNGTRLTVT.

The genes are TRBV6-1 and TRBJ2-3; no definite D call. V was shortened by 2 bases and J by 0 bases, with 9 bases between the two germline ends. CDR3 length equals 15 residues. The germline V gene encodes CDR1 MNHNS and CDR2 SASEGT. Here the CDR3 DNA reads TGTGCCAGCAGTGAATATGGGCCCAGCACAGATACGCAGTATTTT. This translates into CASSEYGPSTDTQYF.

A single count supports this clone. This rearrangement joins TRBV7-6 to TRBJ2-5; 7 nucleotides align to TRBD2. Trimming took 0 bases from V and 1 from J; bases not matched to a gene: 2. Looked up from germline, CDR1 is SGHVS and CDR2 is FNYEAQ. CDR3 size: 15 residues. The CDR3 loop reads CASSLAGGGQETQYF. The CDR3 DNA reads TGTGCCAGCAGCTTAGCGGGGGGGGGCCAAGAGACCCAGTACTTC.

The V call is TRBV18, the J call TRBJ1-6, with 7 bases identical to TRBD1. V was pared by 3 bases and J by 10 bases, with 12 bases of the junction left unmatched. The CDR3 is 16 amino acids. Germline CDR1 is KGHSH and CDR2 is LQKENI. CDR3 residues: CASSPRPPQGDSPLHF. Here the CDR3 DNA reads TGTGCCAGCTCACCCCGCCCCCCGCAGGGGGACTCACCCCTCCACTTT.

This clone was recorded only once. J is TRBJ1-5 and V is TRBV21-1; TRBD1, the table's D call, was not compared with the DNA. TRBV21-1 is a pseudogene. There are 16 residues in the CDR3. The DNA of the CDR3 is TGTGCCAGCAGCAAAGCGCGGCAGGGGGCTGGTCAGCCCCAGCATTTT. The encoded protein is CASSKARQGAGQPQHF.

CDR3 in DNA: TGTGCCAGCAGCTCCAAGACAGGGGGATCCTACAATGAGCAGTTCTTC. It translates to CASSSKTGGSYNEQFF. The rearrangement uses TRBV5-4 and TRBJ2-1; 9 bases align to TRBD1. The CDR3 consists of 16 residues. Germline CDR1 SGHNT, CDR2 YYREEE (reference sequence). V shed 3 bases, J shed 1 base, and the junction held 5 bases outside the gene matches.

The gene calls are TRBV4-1 and TRBJ2-1, with 10 bases lining up with TRBD2. The V gene's germline CDR1 is MGHRA and CDR2 YSYEKL. The CDR3 is made up of 15 amino acids. The J segment lost 7 bases and the V segment lost 6 bases, leaving 9 bases of the junction unmatched. CDR3 bases: TGCGCCAGCAGAGCAGTCAGCGGGGGGGCTAATGAGCAGTTCTTC. The encoded protein is CASRAVSGGANEQFF.

J is TRBJ2-5 and V is TRBV5-1; D perhaps matches TRBD2 (5 bases). V was clipped by 4 bases and J by 0 bases, with 10 bases between them. CDR1 is SGHRS and CDR2 is YFSETQ in the germline V gene. CDR3 length: 14 residues. The CDR3 DNA sequence: TGCGCCAGCAGCGTTCGAGGGTACCAAGAGACCCAGTACTTC. This gives the protein CASSVRGYQETQYF.

This clone was picked up a small number of times. The gene calls are TRBV4-2 and TRBJ2-7; 11 positions agree with TRBD1. From germline, CDR1 is LGHNA and CDR2 YNFKEQ. There are 15 residues in the CDR3. After removal of 0 bases from V and 3 bases from J, the junction contained 1 base not matched to a gene. The CDR3, as DNA: TGTGCCAGCAGCCAAGAGGGACAGGGGGTCTACGAGCAGTACTTC. This encodes CASSQEGQGVYEQYF.

The chain is built from TRBV19 and TRBJ1-3; TRBD1 is a possible D gene (5 bases). The germline CDR1 and CDR2 sequences are LNHDA and SQIVND (reference sequence). CDR3 length: 16 residues. V shed 5 bases and J shed 3 bases, with 17 bases lying between them. The CDR3 sequence is CASSPAGRRVGNTIYF. The CDR3 coding sequence is TGTGCCAGTAGTCCGGCAGGGCGGAGGGTTGGAAACACCATATATTTT.

For the CDR3, the DNA is TGTGCCAGCAGTTTGGCACGGCGGGGCACTGAAGCTTTCTTT. It codes for CASSLARRGTEAFF. The rearrangement joins TRBV28 to TRBJ1-1, with unresolved D. This CDR3 region has 14 residues. The germline V and J ends were trimmed by 3 bases and 4 bases, with 12 bases remaining between them. Germline V CDR1 and CDR2: MDHEN, SYDVKM.

The rearrangement uses TRBV6-5 and TRBJ2-7; 7 positions agree with TRBD2. The CDR3 totals 15 residues. The J segment lost 4 bases and the V segment lost 4 bases, leaving 10 bases of the junction unmatched. Per the germline V gene, CDR1 is MNHEY and CDR2 is SVGAGI. CDR3 residues: CASSSLSGVAYEQYF. The CDR3 DNA reads as TGTGCCAGCAGTTCTTTAAGCGGGGTAGCTTACGAGCAGTACTTC.

This chain joins TRBV6-6 and TRBJ2-1; the D is unclear. Germline V lookup: CDR1 MNHNY, CDR2 SVGAGI (reference sequence). Trimming shortened V by 6 bases and J by 6 bases, and 12 bases separated the two germline ends. The CDR3 contains 13 residues. The CDR3 DNA follows: TGTGCCAGCAGCCATACTACCGCCAATGAGCAGTTCTTC. It yields the protein CASSHTTANEQFF.

This chain uses TRBV28 with TRBJ1-4; 8 nucleotides align to TRBD1. Germline trimming cut 6 bases from V and 8 bases from J; bases unmatched to any gene: 14. Germline-derived CDR1 and CDR2 are MDHEN and SYDVKM. There are 16 residues in the CDR3. CDR3 sequence: CASRGSGQAEGEKLFF. CDR3 bases: TGTGCCAGCAGGGGATCGGGACAGGCTGAGGGGGAAAAACTGTTTTTT.

The chain has TRBV18 and TRBJ2-6; a weak D match, TRBD2 (6 bases). V shed 3 bases and J shed 0 bases, with 18 bases lying between them. This CDR3 is 19 amino acids long. The V gene's germline CDR1 is KGHSH and CDR2 LQKENI. CDR3 loop: CASSPTGLPASSGANVLTF. CDR3 DNA: TGTGCCAGCTCACCGACGGGACTTCCAGCGAGCTCTGGGGCCAACGTCCTGACTTTC.

The chain is built from TRBV18 and TRBJ1-2, with D unresolved. The CDR3 runs to 15 residues. Trimming pared 2 bases from V and 6 bases from J, leaving 16 bases between. Germline lookup yields CDR1 KGHSH and CDR2 LQKENI. The CDR3 spells CASSPRKDIPDGYTF. Here the CDR3 DNA reads TGTGCCAGCTCACCAAGGAAAGACATTCCGGATGGCTACACCTTC.

The rearrangement joins TRBV15 to TRBJ1-1, with D unresolved. This CDR3 is 14 amino acids long. V was clipped by 0 bases and J by 4 bases, with 9 bases between them. From germline, CDR1 is LNHNV and CDR2 YYDKDF (reference sequence). In nucleotides, the CDR3 is TGTGCCACCAGCAGAGACAGTTTGTCCACTGAAGCTTTCTTT. This translates into CATSRDSLSTEAFF.

This rearrangement joins TRBV6-1 to TRBJ2-7, with a possible D match to TRBD1 (6 bases). The V end lost 3 bases, the J end lost 5 bases, and 8 bases lay between the germline ends. The CDR3 covers 12 residues. Germline assignment: CDR1 MNHNS and CDR2 SASEGT. The CDR3 DNA reads TGTGCCAGCAGTGAGCAGGGGAACGAGCAGTACTTC. It encodes CASSEQGNEQYF.

V is TRBV7-9 and J is TRBJ2-7; no definite D call. Germline V gene data show CDR1 as SEHNR and CDR2 as FQNEAQ (reference sequence). The CDR3 has 15 amino acids. V was pared by 1 base and J by 1 base, with 11 bases between. The CDR3 region is CASSLGSTISYEQYF. For the CDR3, the DNA is TGTGCCAGCAGCTTAGGCAGTACTATATCCTACGAGCAGTACTTC.

This rearrangement joins TRBV25-1 to TRBJ2-1, with 7 positions matching TRBD1. V shed 6 bases and J 8 bases; nucleotides not matched to a gene: 7. This CDR3 contains 13 residues. Looked up from germline, CDR1 is MGHDK and CDR2 is SYGVNS. The CDR3 DNA follows: TGTGCCAGCAGGACAGGGCTCTTGGATGAGCAGTTCTTC. This encodes CASRTGLLDEQFF.

The J gene is TRBJ2-7, the V gene TRBV28; D may be TRBD1 (6 bases). Germline CDR1 and CDR2: MDHEN and SYDVKM. V lost 3 bases to trimming and J lost 2 bases, with 11 bases between them. CDR3 length equals 14 residues. The chain's CDR3 is CASSFFRGAYEQYF. CDR3 sequence (DNA): TGTGCCAGCAGTTTTTTCAGGGGTGCCTACGAGCAGTACTTC.

The chain carries TRBV11-2 and TRBJ2-3; D is uncertain. The V gene's germline CDR1 is SGHAT and CDR2 FQNNGV. Trimming shortened V by 2 bases and J by 5 bases, and 5 bases separated the two germline ends. This CDR3 is 12 amino acids long. CDR3 DNA: TGTGCCAGCAGCTTATTCGGAGATACGCAGTATTTT. Translating it yields CASSLFGDTQYF.

The chain links TRBV5-1 to TRBJ2-2; TRBD1 matches 8 bases. The CDR3 totals 16 residues. Germline CDR1 is SGHRS and CDR2 is YFSETQ. V shed 5 bases and J 1 base; nucleotides not matched to a gene: 7. DNA for the CDR3: TGCGCCAGCAGTTCGGACAGGGTAGGGAACACCGGGGAGCTGTTTTTT. This codes for CASSSDRVGNTGELFF.